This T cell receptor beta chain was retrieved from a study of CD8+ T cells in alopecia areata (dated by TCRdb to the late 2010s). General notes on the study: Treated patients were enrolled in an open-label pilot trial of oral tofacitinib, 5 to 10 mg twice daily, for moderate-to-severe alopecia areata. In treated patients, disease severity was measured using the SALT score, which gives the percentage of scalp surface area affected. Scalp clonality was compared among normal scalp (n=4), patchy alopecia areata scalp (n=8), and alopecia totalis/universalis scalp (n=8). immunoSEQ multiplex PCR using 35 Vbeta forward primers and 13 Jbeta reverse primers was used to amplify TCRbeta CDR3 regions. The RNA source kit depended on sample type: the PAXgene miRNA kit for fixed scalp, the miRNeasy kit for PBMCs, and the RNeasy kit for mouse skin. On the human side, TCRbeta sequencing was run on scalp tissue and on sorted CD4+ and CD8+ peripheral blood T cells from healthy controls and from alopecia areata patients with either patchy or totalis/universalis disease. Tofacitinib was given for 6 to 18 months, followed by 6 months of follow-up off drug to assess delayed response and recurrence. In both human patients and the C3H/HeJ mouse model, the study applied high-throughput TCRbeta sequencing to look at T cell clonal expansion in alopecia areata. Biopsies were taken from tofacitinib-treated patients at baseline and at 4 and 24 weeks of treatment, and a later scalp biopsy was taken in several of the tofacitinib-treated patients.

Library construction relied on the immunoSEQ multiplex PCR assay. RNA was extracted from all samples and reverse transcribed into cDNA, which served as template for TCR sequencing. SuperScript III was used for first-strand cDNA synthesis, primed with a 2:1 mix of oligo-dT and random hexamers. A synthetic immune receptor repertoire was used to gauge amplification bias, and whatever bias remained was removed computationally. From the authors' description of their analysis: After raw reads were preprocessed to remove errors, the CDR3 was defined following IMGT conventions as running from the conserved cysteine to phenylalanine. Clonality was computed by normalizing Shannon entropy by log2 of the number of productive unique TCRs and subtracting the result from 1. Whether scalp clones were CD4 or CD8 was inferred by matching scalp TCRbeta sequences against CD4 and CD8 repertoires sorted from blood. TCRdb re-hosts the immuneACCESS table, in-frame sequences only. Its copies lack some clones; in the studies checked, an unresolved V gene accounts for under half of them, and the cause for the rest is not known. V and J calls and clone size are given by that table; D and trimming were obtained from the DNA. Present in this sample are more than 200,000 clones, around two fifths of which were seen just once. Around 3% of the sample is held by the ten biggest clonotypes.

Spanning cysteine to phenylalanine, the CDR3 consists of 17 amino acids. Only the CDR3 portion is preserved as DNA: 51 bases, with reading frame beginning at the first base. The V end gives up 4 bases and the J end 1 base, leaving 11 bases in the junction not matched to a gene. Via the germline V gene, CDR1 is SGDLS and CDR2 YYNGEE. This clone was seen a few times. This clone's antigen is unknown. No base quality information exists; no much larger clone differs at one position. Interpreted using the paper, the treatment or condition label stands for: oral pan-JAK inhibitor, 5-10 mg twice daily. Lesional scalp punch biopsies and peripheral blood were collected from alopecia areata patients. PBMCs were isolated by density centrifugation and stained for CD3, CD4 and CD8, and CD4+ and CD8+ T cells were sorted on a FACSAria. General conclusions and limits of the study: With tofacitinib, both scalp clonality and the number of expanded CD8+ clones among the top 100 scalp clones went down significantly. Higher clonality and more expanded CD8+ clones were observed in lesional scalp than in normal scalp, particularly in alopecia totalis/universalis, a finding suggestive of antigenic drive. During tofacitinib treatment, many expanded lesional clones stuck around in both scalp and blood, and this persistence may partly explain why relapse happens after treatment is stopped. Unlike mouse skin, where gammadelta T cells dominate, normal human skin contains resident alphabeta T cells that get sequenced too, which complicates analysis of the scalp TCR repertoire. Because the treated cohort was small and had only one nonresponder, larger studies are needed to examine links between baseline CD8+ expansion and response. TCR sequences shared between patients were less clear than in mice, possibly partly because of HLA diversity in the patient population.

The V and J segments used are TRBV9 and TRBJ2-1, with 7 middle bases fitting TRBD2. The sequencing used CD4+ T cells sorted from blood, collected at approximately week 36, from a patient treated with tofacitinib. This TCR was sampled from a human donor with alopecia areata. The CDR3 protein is CASSPPPGGLSYNEQFF. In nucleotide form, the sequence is TGTGCCAGCAGCCCCCCCCCGGGAGGTTTATCCTACAATGAGCAGTTCTTC.